This T cell receptor beta chain was obtained from a study of blood T cell repertoires in COVID-19. Whole-study context: Both acute and convalescent COVID-19 samples were obtained from the United States, Italy and Spain. T cells, B-cell-depleted T cells, or PBMCs provided the cDNA or gDNA that served as material.

Original data processing: Estimation of nucleated cell counts was performed using reference gene primer amplification. Assay: immunoSEQ multiplex PCR; the TCRdb copy retains only in-frame clones and omits some. V and J calls and clone size are copied from that table; D and trimming were computed from the DNA. The data show about 130,000 clones, under 95% seen once. Recruited during active infection, patients (from Seattle) were subsequently followed longitudinally. V lost 7 bases and J lost 0; bases outside the gene matches: 6. The CDR3 length is 15 residues. Germline V gives CDR1 SNHLY, CDR2 FYNNEI. This TCR derives from a man in his 60s with COVID-19, enrolled during active disease. The chain recombines TRBV2 with TRBJ1-3, with 7 bases fitting TRBD1. Sequences were obtained from peripheral blood. The CDR3 bases are TGTGCCAGCAAGAGGGGACAGTCCTCTGGAAACACCATATATTTT. It is translated as CASKRGQSSGNTIYF.